The 11 T cell receptor beta chains below were found in one sample sequenced in a study of shared clonotypes between healthy human individuals. Profiled with immunoSEQ multiplex PCR; TCRdb holds only in-frame clones, not every one. The top ten hold 0.6% to 0.75% of the sample, which has fewer than 1.4 million clones, roughly 74% seen once. The sample was memory CD4+ T cells from PBMCs. The subset denotes: CD45RA-negative fraction. The receptor set was obtained from a young man in good health. Some clones in this sample may be carry-over from other donors' samples.

The chain is built from TRBV27 and TRBJ2-3, with TRBD2 identical over 7 bases. The CDR3 extends over 14 amino acids. V lost 0 bases to trimming and J lost 6 bases; unmatched junction nucleotides: 3. Germline V gives CDR1 MNHEY, CDR2 SMNVEV (reference sequence). The CDR3 is CASSLSWGGDTQYF. The CDR3 nucleotides read TGTGCCAGCAGTTTATCTTGGGGAGGGGATACGCAGTATTTT.

J is TRBJ2-7 and V is TRBV28; possibly TRBD2 for D (6 bases). The CDR3 is 14 amino acids. Per the germline V gene, CDR1 is MDHEN and CDR2 is SYDVKM. Between the trimmed V and J ends, which lost 8 bases and 7 bases, there was a span of 21 bases. CDR3 sequence reads: CASGGARNSREQYF. CDR3 nucleotide sequence: TGTGCCAGCGGAGGGGCCAGGAACTCTAGGGAGCAGTACTTC.

V usage is TRBV6-1 and J usage is TRBJ2-3; possible D gene TRBD2, 6 bases. V was shortened by 9 bases and J by 2 bases, with 15 bases between the two germline ends. The CDR3 spans 14 residues. Germline V gives CDR1 MNHNS, CDR2 SASEGT. The CDR3 spells CASRAGISTDTQYF. The CDR3 region has the DNA TGTGCCAGTAGAGCGGGTATTTCCACAGATACGCAGTATTTT.

This clone came up once. Other DNA sequences from this sample encode an identical CDR3 as well. This chain links TRBV7-9 with TRBJ2-7; D remains unclear. There are 11 residues in the CDR3. V was trimmed by 4 bases and J by 2 bases, leaving 3 bases between them. Germline loops: CDR1 SEHNR, CDR2 FQNEAQ (reference sequence). The CDR3 nucleotides are TGTGCCAGCAGCTCTACCTACGAGCAGTACTTC. Protein product: CASSSTYEQYF.

V is TRBV19 and J is TRBJ1-1, with D perhaps TRBD1 (6 bases). CDR1 and CDR2 (germline): LNHDA, SQIVND (reference sequence). Between the trimmed V and J ends, which lost 8 bases and 2 bases, there was a span of 15 bases. The CDR3 runs 14 residues. CDR3 loop: CASGQQGYNTEAFF. As DNA, the CDR3 is TGTGCCAGTGGACAACAGGGATACAACACTGAAGCTTTCTTT.

The chain recombines TRBV5-1 with TRBJ1-2, with no clear D. This CDR3 region has 15 residues. Germline loops: CDR1 SGHRS, CDR2 YFSETQ. The V end was cut by 5 bases, the J end by 4 bases, with 18 bases between. This chain's CDR3 is CASRFEVAGLYGYTF. CDR3 DNA: TGCGCCAGCAGGTTCGAGGTGGCAGGACTCTATGGCTACACCTTC.

A word on this clone: A read error may be the cause here, since a much bigger clone is one base away. The same CDR3 can be traced to other DNA sequences in this sample. The V and J genes are TRBV29-1 and TRBJ1-1; 7 bases match TRBD1. The germline V gene has CDR1 SQVTM and CDR2 ANQGSEA. V trimming: 3 bases; J trimming: 8 bases; junction bases outside the gene matches: 9. CDR3 size: 13 residues. The CDR3 is CSVEDLGTAEAFF. CDR3 DNA: TGCAGCGTTGAGGATCTTGGGACAGCCGAAGCTTTCTTT. Filled out from reference TRBV29-1 and TRBJ1-1, the complete variable domain reads SAVISQKPSRDICQRGTSLTIQCQVDSQVTMMFWYRQQPGQSLTLIATANQGSEATYESGFVIDKFPISRPNLTFSTLTVSNMSPEDSSIYLCSVEDLGTAEAFFGQGTRLTVV.

V usage is TRBV14 and J usage is TRBJ2-2; a possible D gene is TRBD1 (5 bases). The V end was cut by 1 base, the J end by 6 bases, with 15 bases between. The CDR3 has 16 residues. The germline V gene has CDR1 SGHDN and CDR2 FVKESK. CDR3 sequence reads: CASSQAEVRASGELFF. CDR3 sequence (DNA): TGTGCCAGCAGCCAAGCGGAAGTCAGGGCGTCCGGGGAGCTGTTTTTT.

This clone was counted only a few times. The gene calls are TRBV29-1 and TRBJ2-2; either TRBD1 or TRBD2 may supply D (5 bases each). Per the germline V gene, CDR1 is SQVTM and CDR2 is ANQGSEA. V dropped 6 bases and J dropped 3 bases, with 5 bases sitting between them. The CDR3 loop spans 11 amino acids. The chain's CDR3 is CSVGDTGELFF. DNA for the CDR3: TGCAGCGTGGGGGACACCGGGGAGCTGTTTTTT.

V gene TRBV5-6 combines with J gene TRBJ2-3; D unresolved. Trimming left V 0 bases short and J 1 base short, with 3 bases between. The CDR3 covers 13 residues. CDR1 and CDR2 from the germline V gene are SGHDT and YYEEEE. This CDR3 is CASSLVRTDTQYF. The CDR3 DNA is TGTGCCAGCAGCTTGGTACGCACAGATACGCAGTATTTT.

The CDR3 DNA is TGTGCCAGCAGCTTGGCCAGACAGGGTTTCAACTATGGCTACACCTTC. It is translated as CASSLARQGFNYGYTF. The chain has TRBV5-4 and TRBJ1-2; 7 bases agree with TRBD1. Germline V lookup: CDR1 SGHNT, CDR2 YYREEE (reference sequence). The V segment lost 0 bases and the J segment 2 bases; nucleotides outside the gene matches: 7. The CDR3 has 16 amino acids.